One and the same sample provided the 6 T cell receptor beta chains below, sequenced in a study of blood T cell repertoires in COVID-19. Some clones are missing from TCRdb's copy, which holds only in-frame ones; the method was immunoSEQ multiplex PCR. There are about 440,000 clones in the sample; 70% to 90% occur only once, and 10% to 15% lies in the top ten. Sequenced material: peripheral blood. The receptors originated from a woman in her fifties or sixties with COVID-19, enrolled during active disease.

Written as DNA, the CDR3 is TGTGCCAGCAGCCAACAGGCGTGGAACACTGAAGCTTTCTTT. Its protein is CASSQQAWNTEAFF. J is TRBJ1-1 and V is TRBV3-1 (or the pseudogene TRBV3-2); D call uncertain. Germline V gives CDR1 LGHDT, CDR2 YNNKEL (reference sequence). The CDR3 spans 14 residues. Trimming removed 2 bases at V and 1 base at J, with 8 bases between.

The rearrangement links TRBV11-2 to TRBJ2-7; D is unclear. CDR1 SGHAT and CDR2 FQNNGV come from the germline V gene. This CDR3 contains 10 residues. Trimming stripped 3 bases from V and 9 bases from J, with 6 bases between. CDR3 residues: CASSFELQYF. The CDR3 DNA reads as TGTGCCAGCAGCTTTGAGTTGCAGTACTTC. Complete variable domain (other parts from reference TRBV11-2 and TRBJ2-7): EAGVAQSPRYKIIEKRQSVAFWCNPISGHATLYWYQQILGQGPKLLIQFQNNGVVDDSQLPKDRFSAERLKGVDSTLKIQPAKLEDSAVYLCASSFELQYFGPGTRLTVT.

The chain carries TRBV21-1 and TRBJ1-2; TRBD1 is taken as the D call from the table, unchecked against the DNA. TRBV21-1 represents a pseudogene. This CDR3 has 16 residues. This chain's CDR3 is CASWGTGRSPNYGYTF. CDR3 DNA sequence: TGTGCCAGCTGGGGGACAGGGAGAAGTCCTAACTATGGCTACACCTTC.

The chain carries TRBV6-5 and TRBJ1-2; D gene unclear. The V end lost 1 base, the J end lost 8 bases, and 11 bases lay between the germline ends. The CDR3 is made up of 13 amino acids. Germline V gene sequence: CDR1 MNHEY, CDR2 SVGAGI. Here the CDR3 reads CASSYLAVRGYTF. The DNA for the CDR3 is TGTGCCAGCAGTTACTTGGCGGTGAGGGGCTACACCTTC.

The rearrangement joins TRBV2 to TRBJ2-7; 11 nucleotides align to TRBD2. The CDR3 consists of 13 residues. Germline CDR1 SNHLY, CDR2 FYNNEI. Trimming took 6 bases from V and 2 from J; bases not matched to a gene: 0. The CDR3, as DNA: TGTGCCAGCAGGGGACTAGCGGCCTACGAGCAGTACTTC. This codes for CASRGLAAYEQYF.

In DNA form, the CDR3 reads TGTGCCAGCAGCCGACAGGGGGCGGACTATGGCTACACCTTC. Translating it yields CASSRQGADYGYTF. The genes are TRBV5-5 and TRBJ1-2; TRBD1 matches at 10 bases. Germline-derived CDR1 and CDR2 are SGHKS and YYEKEE (reference sequence). The CDR3 totals 14 residues. The V gene end was trimmed by 4 bases and the J gene end by 3 bases; junction bases not matched to a gene: 3.